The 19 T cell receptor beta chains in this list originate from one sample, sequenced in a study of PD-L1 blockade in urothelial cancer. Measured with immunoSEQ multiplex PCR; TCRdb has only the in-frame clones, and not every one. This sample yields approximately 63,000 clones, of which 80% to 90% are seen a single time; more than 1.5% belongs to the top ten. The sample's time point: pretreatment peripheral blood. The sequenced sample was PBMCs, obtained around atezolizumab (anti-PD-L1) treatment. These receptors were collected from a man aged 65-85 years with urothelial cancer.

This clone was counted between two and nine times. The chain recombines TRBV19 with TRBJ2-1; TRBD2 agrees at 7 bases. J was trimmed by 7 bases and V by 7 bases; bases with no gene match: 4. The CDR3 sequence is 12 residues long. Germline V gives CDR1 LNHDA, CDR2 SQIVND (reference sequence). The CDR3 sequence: CASIPAGNEQFF. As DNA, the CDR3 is TGTGCCAGTATTCCAGCGGGAAATGAGCAGTTCTTC.

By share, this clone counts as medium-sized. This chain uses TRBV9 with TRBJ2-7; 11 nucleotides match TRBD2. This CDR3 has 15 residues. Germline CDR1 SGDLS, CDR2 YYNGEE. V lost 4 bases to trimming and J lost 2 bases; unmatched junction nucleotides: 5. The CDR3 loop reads CASSPLAGGAYEQYF. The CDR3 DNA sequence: TGTGCCAGCAGCCCCCTAGCGGGAGGTGCCTACGAGCAGTACTTC.

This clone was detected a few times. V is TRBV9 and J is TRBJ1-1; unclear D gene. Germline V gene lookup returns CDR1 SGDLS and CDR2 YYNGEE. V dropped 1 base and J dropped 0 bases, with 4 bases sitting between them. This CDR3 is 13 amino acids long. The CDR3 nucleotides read TGTGCCAGCAGCGTAACGGTGAACACTGAAGCTTTCTTT. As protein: CASSVTVNTEAFF.

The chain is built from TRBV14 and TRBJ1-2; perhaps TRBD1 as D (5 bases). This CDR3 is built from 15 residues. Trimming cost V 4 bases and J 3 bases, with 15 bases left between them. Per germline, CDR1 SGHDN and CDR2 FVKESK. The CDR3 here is CASSPTPSRDYGYTF. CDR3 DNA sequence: TGTGCCAGCAGCCCAACCCCGAGCAGGGACTATGGCTACACCTTC.

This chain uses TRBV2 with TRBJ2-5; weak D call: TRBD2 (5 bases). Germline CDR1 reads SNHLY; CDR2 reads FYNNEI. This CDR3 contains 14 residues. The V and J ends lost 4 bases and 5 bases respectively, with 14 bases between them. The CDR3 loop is CASSAVLALETQYF. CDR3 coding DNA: TGTGCCAGCAGTGCAGTATTAGCGTTGGAGACCCAGTACTTC.

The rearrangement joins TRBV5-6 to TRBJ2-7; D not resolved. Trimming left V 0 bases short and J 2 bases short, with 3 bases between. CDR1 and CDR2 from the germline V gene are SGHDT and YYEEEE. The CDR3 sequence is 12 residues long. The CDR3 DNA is TGTGCCAGCAGCTTGGCAACCTACGAGCAGTACTTC. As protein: CASSLATYEQYF. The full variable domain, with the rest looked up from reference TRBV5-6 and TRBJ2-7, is DAGVTQSPTHLIKTRGQQVTLRCSPKSGHDTVSWYQQALGQGPQFIFQYYEEEERQRGNFPDRFSGHQFPNYSSELNVNALLLGDSALYLCASSLATYEQYFGPGTRLTVT.

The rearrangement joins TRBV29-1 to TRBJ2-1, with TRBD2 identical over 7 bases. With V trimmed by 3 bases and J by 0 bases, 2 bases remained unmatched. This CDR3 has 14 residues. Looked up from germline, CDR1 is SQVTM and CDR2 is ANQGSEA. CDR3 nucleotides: TGCAGCGTTGAGGGGGGGAGCTCCTACAATGAGCAGTTCTTC. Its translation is CSVEGGSSYNEQFF.

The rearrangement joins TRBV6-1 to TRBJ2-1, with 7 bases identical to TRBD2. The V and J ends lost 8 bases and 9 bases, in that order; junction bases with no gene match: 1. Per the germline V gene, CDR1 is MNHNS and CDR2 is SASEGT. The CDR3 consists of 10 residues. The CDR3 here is CASGRGEQFF. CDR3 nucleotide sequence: TGTGCCAGCGGGAGGGGTGAGCAGTTCTTC.

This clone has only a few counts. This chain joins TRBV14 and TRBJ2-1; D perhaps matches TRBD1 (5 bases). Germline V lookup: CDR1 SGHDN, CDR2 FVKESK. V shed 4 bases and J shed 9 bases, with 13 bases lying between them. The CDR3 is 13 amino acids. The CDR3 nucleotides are TGTGCCAGCAGCCGGGGCGCGGTGGGTGAGCAGTTCTTC. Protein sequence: CASSRGAVGEQFF.

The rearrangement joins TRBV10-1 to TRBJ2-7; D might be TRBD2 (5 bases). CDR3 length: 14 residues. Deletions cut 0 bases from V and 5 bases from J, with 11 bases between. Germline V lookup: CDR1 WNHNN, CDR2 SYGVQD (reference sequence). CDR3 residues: CASSESFAGNEQYF. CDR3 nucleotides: TGCGCCAGCAGTGAGTCCTTCGCCGGGAACGAGCAGTACTTC.

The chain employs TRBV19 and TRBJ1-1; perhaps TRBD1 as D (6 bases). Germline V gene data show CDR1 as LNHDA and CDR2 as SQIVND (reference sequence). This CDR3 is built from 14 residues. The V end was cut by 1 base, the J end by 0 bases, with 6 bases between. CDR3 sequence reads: CASSIGTVNTEAFF. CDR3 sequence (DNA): TGTGCCAGTAGTATAGGGACAGTGAACACTGAAGCTTTCTTT. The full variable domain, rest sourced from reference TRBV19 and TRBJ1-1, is DGGITQSPKYLFRKEGQNVTLSCEQNLNHDAMYWYRQDPGQGLRLIYYSQIVNDFQKGDIAEGYSVSREKKESFPLTVTSAQKNPTAFYLCASSIGTVNTEAFFGQGTRLTVV.

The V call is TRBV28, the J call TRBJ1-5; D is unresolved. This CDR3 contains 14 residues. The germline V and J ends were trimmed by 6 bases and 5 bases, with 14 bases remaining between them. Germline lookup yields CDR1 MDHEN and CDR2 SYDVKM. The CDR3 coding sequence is TGTGCCAGCAGCCTCGGCGGGGATCATCAGCCCCAGCATTTT. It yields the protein CASSLGGDHQPQHF. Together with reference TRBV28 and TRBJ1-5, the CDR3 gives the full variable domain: DVKVTQSSRYLVKRTGEKVFLECVQDMDHENMFWYRQDPGLGLRLIYFSYDVKMKEKGDIPEGYSVSREKKERFSLILESASTNQTSMYLCASSLGGDHQPQHFGDGTRLSIL.

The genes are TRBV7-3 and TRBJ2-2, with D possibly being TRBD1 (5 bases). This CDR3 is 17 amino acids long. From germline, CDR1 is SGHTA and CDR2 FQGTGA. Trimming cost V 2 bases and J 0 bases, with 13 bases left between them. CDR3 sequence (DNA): TGTGCCAGCAGCTTACCGTGGGCAGGGACGAACACCGGGGAGCTGTTTTTT. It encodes CASSLPWAGTNTGELFF. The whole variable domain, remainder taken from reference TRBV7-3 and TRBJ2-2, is GAGVSQTPSNKVTEKGKYVELRCDPISGHTALYWYRQSLGQGPEFLIYFQGTGAADDSGLPNDRFFAVRPEGSVSTLKIQRTERGDSAVYLCASSLPWAGTNTGELFFGEGSRLTVL.

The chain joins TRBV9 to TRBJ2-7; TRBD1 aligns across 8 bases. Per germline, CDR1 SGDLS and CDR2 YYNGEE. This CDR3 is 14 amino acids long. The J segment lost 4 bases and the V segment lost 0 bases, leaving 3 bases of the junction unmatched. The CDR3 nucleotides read TGTGCCAGCAGCGTAGTCGACAGGGGTTACGAGCAGTACTTC. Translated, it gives CASSVVDRGYEQYF.

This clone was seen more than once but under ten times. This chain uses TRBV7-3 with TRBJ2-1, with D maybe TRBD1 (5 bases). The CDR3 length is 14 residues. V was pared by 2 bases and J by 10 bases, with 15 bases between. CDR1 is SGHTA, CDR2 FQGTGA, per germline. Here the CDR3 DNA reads TGTGCCAGCAGCTTAGGCAGGGAAGCAGGGGAGCAGTTCTTC. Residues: CASSLGREAGEQFF.

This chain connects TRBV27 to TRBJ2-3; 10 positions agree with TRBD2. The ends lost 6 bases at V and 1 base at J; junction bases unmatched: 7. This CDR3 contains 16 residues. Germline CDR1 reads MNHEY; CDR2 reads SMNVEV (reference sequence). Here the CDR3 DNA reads TGTGCCAGCAGCCGCCCCCTAGCGGGAGGCACAGATACGCAGTATTTT. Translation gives CASSRPLAGGTDTQYF.

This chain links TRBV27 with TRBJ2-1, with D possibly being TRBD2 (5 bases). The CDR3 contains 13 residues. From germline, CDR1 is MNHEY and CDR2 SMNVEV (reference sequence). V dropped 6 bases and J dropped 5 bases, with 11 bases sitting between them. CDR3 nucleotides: TGTGCCAGCAGGACCTTGAGGGACAATGAGCAGTTCTTC. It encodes CASRTLRDNEQFF.

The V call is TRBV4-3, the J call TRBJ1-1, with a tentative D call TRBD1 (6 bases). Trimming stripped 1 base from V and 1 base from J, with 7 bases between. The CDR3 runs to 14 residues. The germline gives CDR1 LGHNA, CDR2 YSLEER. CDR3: CASSQVGGNTEAFF. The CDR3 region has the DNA TGCGCCAGCAGCCAAGTAGGGGGGAACACTGAAGCTTTCTTT.

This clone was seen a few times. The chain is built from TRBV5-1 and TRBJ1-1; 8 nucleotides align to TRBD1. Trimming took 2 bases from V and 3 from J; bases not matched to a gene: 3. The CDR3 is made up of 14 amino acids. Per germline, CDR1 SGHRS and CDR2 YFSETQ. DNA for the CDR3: TGCGCCAGCAGCTTTCAACAGGGGGACACTGAAGCTTTCTTT. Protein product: CASSFQQGDTEAFF.